These 21 T cell receptor beta chains were sequenced from one sample in a study of tumor and adjacent non-tumor tissue in lung cancer. TCRbeta libraries were built with three rounds of nested PCR, modified from ARM-PCR. TCRdb re-derived calls from the multiplex PCR reads in MiXCR, one entry per CDR3 protein. Of roughly 120,000 distinct CDR3 sequences in the sample, over 75% were seen once. This sample's RNA came from whole unsorted tissue. Sequencing used lung tumor tissue. Receptors originate from a man between 65 and 79 years old with non-small cell lung cancer.

The chain joins TRBV6-6 to TRBJ2-1; TRBD2 matches 13 bases. Germline V gene data show CDR1 as MNHNY and CDR2 as SVGAGI (reference sequence). The CDR3 extends over 17 amino acids. After removal of 5 bases from V and 9 bases from J, the junction contained 13 bases not matched to a gene. CDR3 DNA: TGTGCCAGCAGTAACCCGGGACTAGCGGGAAGCGTACGTGAGCAGTTCTTC. Translating gives CASSNPGLAGSVREQFF.

A remark on this clonotype: A clone one base away is much larger, so this may be a read error. The chain combines TRBV20-1 with TRBJ1-2, with 8 bases fitting TRBD1. Germline CDR1 reads DFQATT; CDR2 reads SNEGSKA (reference sequence). The V gene end was trimmed by 2 bases and the J gene end by 3 bases; junction bases not matched to a gene: 5. The CDR3 is 14 residues long. CDR3 loop: CSARTGGGYYGYTF. The CDR3 DNA sequence: TGCAGTGCTAGAACAGGGGGTGGGTACTATGGCTACACCTTC.

In this sample, this clonotype turned up many times. CDR3 nucleotide sequence: TGTGCCAGCAGCTTGGGGCCGGATGATGGCTACACCTTC. Its translation: CASSLGPDDGYTF. The chain has TRBV5-4 and TRBJ1-2; D unclear. The CDR3 has 13 amino acids. Germline values: CDR1 SGHNT, CDR2 YYREEE (reference sequence). Trimming stripped 0 bases from V and 6 bases from J, with 9 bases between.

In the case of this clonotype: This clone may be a read error of a much larger clone one base away. The gene calls are TRBV20-1 and TRBJ2-5; TRBD2 is a possible D gene (5 bases). Germline lookup yields CDR1 DFQATT and CDR2 SNEGSKA (reference sequence). Trimming took off 1 base at V and 4 bases at J, with 16 bases between the two ends. The length of the CDR3 is 15 residues. The CDR3: CSARGITSRGETQYF. The CDR3 DNA reads as TGCAGTGCTAGAGGTATCACTAGTCGAGGAGAGACCCAGTACTTC.

Note on this clonotype: Since no conserved phenylalanine or tryptophan closes the CDR3, a read error is the likely cause. J is TRBJ2-5 and V is TRBV11-2; possible D gene TRBD2, 5 bases. The CDR3 is 15 residues long. The germline CDR1 and CDR2 sequences are SGHAT and FQNNGV. The CDR3 sequence: CASSLEGQDQETQYI. As DNA, the CDR3 is TGTGCTAGCAGCTTAGAGGGTCAGGACCAAGAGACCCAGTACATC.

The gene calls are TRBV28 and TRBJ2-1; 10 positions match TRBD2. The germline CDR1 and CDR2 sequences are MDHEN and SYDVKM. The CDR3 loop spans 14 amino acids. This CDR3 is CASDTSGIDYEQFF. As DNA, the CDR3 is TGTGCAAGTGATACTAGCGGGATTGACTATGAGCAGTTCTTC.

Comments on this clonotype: Compared with germline, one end of the junction differs, possibly owing to a read error. This rearrangement joins TRBV4-3 to TRBJ2-1; D perhaps matches TRBD2 (5 bases). The CDR3 runs to 17 residues. Germline V gives CDR1 LGHNA, CDR2 YSLEER. The CDR3 DNA is TGCGCCAGCAGCCAATACCCAGCGGTAGCTGAATACAATGAGGAGTTCTTC. This codes for CASSQYPAVAEYNEEFF.

The table lists this clonotype with many counts. The chain is built from TRBV30 and TRBJ2-7; D may be TRBD1 or TRBD2 (6 bases each). Germline V gene data show CDR1 as GTSNPN and CDR2 as SVGIG (reference sequence). Trimming stripped 3 bases from V and 1 base from J, with 16 bases between. The CDR3 consists of 15 residues. CDR3 loop: CAWRITGAVSYEQYF. The CDR3 nucleotides are TGTGCCTGGAGGATTACGGGGGCAGTTTCCTACGAGCAGTACTTC.

For this clonotype: Likely a read error: the CDR3 ends without its conserved phenylalanine or tryptophan. Because the CDR3's place on the DNA is in doubt, the DNA is left out and the CDR3 is given as listed by TCRdb. The V and J genes are TRBV29-1 and TRBJ2-2; no DNA check was done on the table's D call, TRBD2. The germline gives CDR1 SQVTM, CDR2 ANQGSEA. Inclusive of both ends, the CDR3 amounts to 14 amino acids. CDR3 sequence: CSADVAGGTGKMFL.

The chain carries TRBV4-2 and TRBJ2-7, with D uncertain. Trimming stripped 5 bases from V and 3 bases from J, with 17 bases between. Germline V gene data show CDR1 as LGHNA and CDR2 as YNFKEQ. The CDR3 runs 15 residues. The CDR3 DNA reads TGTGCCAGCAGCGTAGAGGACGGAAGAGACTACGAGCAGTACTTC. Translated, it gives CASSVEDGRDYEQYF.

Worth noting for this clonotype: At one of its ends the junction is not consistent with the germline gene, which may arise from a read error. The chain has TRBV4-3 and TRBJ2-2, with 9 bases matching TRBD1. The CDR3 contains 14 residues. Per the germline V gene, CDR1 is LGHNA and CDR2 is YSLEER. This CDR3 is CASRHRGLVGELFF. The DNA of the CDR3 is TGTGCCAGCAGGCACAGGGGGCTGGTCGGGGAGCTGTTTTTT.

Details on this clonotype: At one of its ends the junction is not consistent with the germline gene, which may arise from a read error. V usage is TRBV11-2 and J usage is TRBJ2-3; tentative D call: TRBD1 (5 bases). Germline CDR1 is SGHAT and CDR2 is FQNNGV. This CDR3 contains 16 residues. For the CDR3, the DNA is TGTGCCAGCAGCTTAACTCAGTGTGGAAACACAGGTACGCAGTATTTT. Translated, it gives CASSLTQCGNTGTQYF.

To note about this clonotype: A read error may be the cause here, since a much bigger clone is one base away. J is TRBJ2-7 and V is TRBV18; 7 bases map to TRBD2. V shed 3 bases and J 6 bases; nucleotides not matched to a gene: 5. The V gene's germline CDR1 is KGHSH and CDR2 LQKENI. CDR3 length: 13 amino acids. CDR3 protein: CASSPGTIREQYF. The CDR3 DNA is TGTGCCAGCTCACCTGGGACTATCCGCGAGCAGTACTTC.

The chain recombines TRBV5-1 with TRBJ2-6, with unresolved D. This CDR3 spans 15 amino acids. From germline, CDR1 is SGHRS and CDR2 YFSETQ. CDR3 sequence reads: CPNSLVYSGANVLTF. CDR3 DNA: TGCCCCAACAGCTTGGTTTACTCTGGGGCCAACGTCCTGACTTTC.

Turning to this clonotype: A read error may explain this, as a much larger clone is one base away. The chain has TRBV5-1 and TRBJ2-2; D unresolved. CDR1 and CDR2 (germline): SGHRS, YFSETQ. Between the trimmed V and J ends, which lost 0 bases and 6 bases, there was a span of 12 bases. This CDR3 is 15 amino acids long. The CDR3: CASSLAVSDAGELFF. CDR3 coding DNA: TGCGCCAGCAGCTTGGCGGTTTCGGACGCCGGGGAGCTGTTTTTT.

A remark on this clonotype: At one end, the junction sequence differs from germline, possibly due to a read error. J is TRBJ1-1 and V is TRBV4-1, with 7 nucleotides matching TRBD1. Germline CDR1 MGHRA, CDR2 YSYEKL. CDR3 length: 14 amino acids. DNA of the CDR3: TGCGCCAGCAGCCCCGGGACAGTTAACACTGAATCTTTGTTT. This translates into CASSPGTVNTESLF.

On this clonotype: One end of the junction varies from germline; a read error may be responsible. V gene TRBV6-1 combines with J gene TRBJ1-1; D call uncertain. CDR3 size: 15 residues. Germline V gene lookup returns CDR1 MNHNS and CDR2 SASEGT. In nucleotides, the CDR3 is TGCGCCAGCAGTGAAAACAGCCTGAGGAACACAGAAGCTTTCTTT. Protein product: CASSENSLRNTEAFF.

CDR3 amino acids: CASGHSEAAQYF. As DNA, the CDR3 is TGTGCTAGTGGTCACAGTGAAGCTGCGCAGTATTTT. The chain has TRBV12-5 and TRBJ2-3; no firm D call. The CDR3 length is 12 residues. Germline loops: CDR1 LGHNT, CDR2 FRNRAP. The ends were cut back, 5 bases at V and 10 bases at J, with 13 bases in the middle.

This clonotype appeared a few times. CDR3 nucleotides: TGTGTCAGTAGTCTCCATGCAGGGATTGGCACTGAAGCTTTCTTT. This translates into CVSSLHAGIGTEAFF. The chain combines TRBV28 with TRBJ1-1; D perhaps matches TRBD1 (5 bases). CDR3 length: 15 amino acids. CDR1 and CDR2 from the germline V gene are MDHEN and SYDVKM.

The chain employs TRBV11-2 and TRBJ2-1; TRBD2 matches at 7 bases. The V segment lost 1 base and the J segment 0 bases; nucleotides outside the gene matches: 9. Germline V lookup: CDR1 SGHAT, CDR2 FQNNGV. The length of the CDR3 is 18 residues. The CDR3 spells CASSLGVREWASYNEQFF. The CDR3 DNA is TGTGCCAGCAGCTTAGGTGTGCGGGAGTGGGCCTCCTACAATGAGCAGTTCTTC.

This sequence joins TRBV6-1 and TRBJ2-5; 8 nucleotides line up with TRBD1. The V and J ends lost 10 bases and 3 bases, in that order; junction bases with no gene match: 7. Germline CDR1 MNHNS, CDR2 SASEGT. CDR3 length: 13 residues. The CDR3 DNA sequence: TGTGCCAACAGGGGGACAGTAGAAGAGACCCAGTACTTC. Its translation is CANRGTVEETQYF.